This TCR beta chain comes out of a study of blood T cell repertoires in COVID-19. Assignment of participants to cohorts was predicated upon participant-reported clinical history. Trimming pared 6 bases from V and 0 bases from J, leaving 19 bases between. Germline CDR1 and CDR2: SGHTS and YDEGEE. This CDR3 is 17 amino acids long. The method was immunoSEQ multiplex PCR; TCRdb's version includes in-frame clones alone and lacks a portion of them. Of 350,000 to 450,000 clones in the sample, approximately 93% were seen once. V gene TRBV5-8 combines with J gene TRBJ1-3, with D unclear. The sample consisted of PBMCs or T cells enriched from blood (not recorded which). The origin of this receptor is a woman aged 40 to 50 who had been exposed to COVID-19. CDR3 protein: CASILYTGRDSGNTIYF. As DNA, the CDR3 is TGTGCCAGCATACTTTATACCGGACGGGACTCTGGAAACACCATATATTTT.